This passage covers 2 T cell receptor beta chains from one sample sequenced in a study of T cell responses to AZD1222 COVID-19 vaccine. Using immunoSEQ multiplex PCR, the repertoire was profiled, and TCRdb retains in-frame clones only, with some absent. The sample holds approximately 100,000 clones, around nine tenths seen once. This specimen consisted of peripheral blood, obtained on day 0 of AZD1222 vaccination. These receptors all come from an adult in good health.

This clone came up a few times. The chain employs TRBV19 and TRBJ1-5; D not certain. CDR3 length: 13 amino acids. From germline, CDR1 is LNHDA and CDR2 SQIVND (reference sequence). The germline V and J ends were trimmed by 6 bases and 4 bases, with 10 bases remaining between them. The CDR3: CASSDAVNQPQHF. The CDR3 DNA reads TGTGCCAGTAGCGACGCAGTGAATCAGCCCCAGCATTTT. The full variable domain, completed using reference TRBV19 and TRBJ1-5, is DGGITQSPKYLFRKEGQNVTLSCEQNLNHDAMYWYRQDPGQGLRLIYYSQIVNDFQKGDIAEGYSVSREKKESFPLTVTSAQKNPTAFYLCASSDAVNQPQHFGDGTRLSIL.

J is TRBJ2-5 and V is TRBV6-5; 7 bases agree with TRBD2. Germline V gives CDR1 MNHEY, CDR2 SVGAGI. The CDR3 sequence is 12 residues long. V lost 7 bases to trimming and J lost 5 bases; unmatched junction nucleotides: 4. CDR3 in amino acids: CASKRGGETQYF. CDR3 bases: TGTGCCAGCAAGCGGGGCGGGGAGACCCAGTACTTC.